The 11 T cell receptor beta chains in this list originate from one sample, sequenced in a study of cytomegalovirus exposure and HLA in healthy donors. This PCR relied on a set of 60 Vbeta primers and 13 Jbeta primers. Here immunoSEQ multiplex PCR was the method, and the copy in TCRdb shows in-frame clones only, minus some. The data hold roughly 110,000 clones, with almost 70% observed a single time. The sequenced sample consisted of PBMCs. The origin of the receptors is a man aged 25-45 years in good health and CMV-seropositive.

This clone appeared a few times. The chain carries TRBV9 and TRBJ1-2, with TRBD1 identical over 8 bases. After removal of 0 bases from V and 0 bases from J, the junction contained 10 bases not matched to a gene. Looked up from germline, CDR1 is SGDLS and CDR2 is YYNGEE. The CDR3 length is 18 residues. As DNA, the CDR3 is TGTGCCAGCAGCGTAGCTGGCGGACAGGGAGCTTCTAACTATGGCTACACCTTC. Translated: CASSVAGGQGASNYGYTF.

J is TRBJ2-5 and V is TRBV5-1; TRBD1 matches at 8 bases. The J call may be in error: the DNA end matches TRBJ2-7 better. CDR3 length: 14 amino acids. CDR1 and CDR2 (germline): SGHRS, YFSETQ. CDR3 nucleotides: TGCGCCAGCAGCTTGGGGGGGACAGGCTACGAGCAGTACTTC. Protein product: CASSLGGTGYEQYF.

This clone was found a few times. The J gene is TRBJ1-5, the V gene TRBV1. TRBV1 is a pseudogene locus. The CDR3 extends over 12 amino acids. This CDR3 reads CTSSQDRQPQHF. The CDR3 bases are TGCACCAGCAGCCAAGATCGTCAGCCCCAGCATTTT.

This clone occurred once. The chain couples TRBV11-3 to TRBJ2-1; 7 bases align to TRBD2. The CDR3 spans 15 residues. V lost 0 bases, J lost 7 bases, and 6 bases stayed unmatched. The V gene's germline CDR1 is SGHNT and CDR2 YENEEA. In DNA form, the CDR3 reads TGTGCCAGCAGCTTAGAAACGGGAGGACGGAATGAGCAGTTCTTC. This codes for CASSLETGGRNEQFF.

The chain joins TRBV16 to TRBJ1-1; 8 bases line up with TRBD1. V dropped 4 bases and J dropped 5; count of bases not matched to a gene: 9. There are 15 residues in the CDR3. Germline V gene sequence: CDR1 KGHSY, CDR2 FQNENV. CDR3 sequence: CASSLDRGPTTEAFF. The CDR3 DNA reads TGTGCCAGCAGCCTCGACAGGGGCCCCACAACTGAAGCTTTCTTT. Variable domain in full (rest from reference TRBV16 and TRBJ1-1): GEEVAQTPKHLVRGEGQKAKLYCAPIKGHSYVFWYQQVLKNEFKFLISFQNENVFDETGMPKERFSAKCLPNSPCSLEIQATKLEDSAVYFCASSLDRGPTTEAFFGQGTRLTVV.

The CDR3 DNA follows: TGTGCCAGCAGCGGGGTAGGGACTAGCGGGGTAAATGAGCAGTTCTTC. Translation gives CASSGVGTSGVNEQFF. The rearrangement joins TRBV9 to TRBJ2-1, with TRBD2 matching 13 bases. Per the germline V gene, CDR1 is SGDLS and CDR2 is YYNGEE. V shed 3 bases, J shed 7 bases, and the junction held 7 bases outside the gene matches. This CDR3 region has 16 residues.

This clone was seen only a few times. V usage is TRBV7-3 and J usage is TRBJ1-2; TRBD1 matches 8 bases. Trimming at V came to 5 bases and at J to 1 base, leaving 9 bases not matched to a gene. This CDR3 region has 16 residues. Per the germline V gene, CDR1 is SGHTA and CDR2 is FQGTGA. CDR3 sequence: CASSHPGQGLNYGYTF. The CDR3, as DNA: TGTGCCAGCAGCCACCCCGGACAGGGCCTTAACTATGGCTACACCTTC.

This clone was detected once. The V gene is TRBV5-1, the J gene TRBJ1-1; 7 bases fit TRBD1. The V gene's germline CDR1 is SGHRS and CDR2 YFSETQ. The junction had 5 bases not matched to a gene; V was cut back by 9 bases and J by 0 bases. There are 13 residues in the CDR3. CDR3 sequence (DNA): TGCGCCATCGCGACAGGGATGAACACTGAAGCTTTCTTT. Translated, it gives CAIATGMNTEAFF.

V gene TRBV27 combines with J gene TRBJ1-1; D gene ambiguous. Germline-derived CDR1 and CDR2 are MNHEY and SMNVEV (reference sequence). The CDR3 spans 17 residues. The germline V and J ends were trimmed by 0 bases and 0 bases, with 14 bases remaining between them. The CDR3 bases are TGTGCCAGCAGTTTATCAGGAGCCGACCTCATGAACACTGAAGCTTTCTTT. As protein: CASSLSGADLMNTEAFF.

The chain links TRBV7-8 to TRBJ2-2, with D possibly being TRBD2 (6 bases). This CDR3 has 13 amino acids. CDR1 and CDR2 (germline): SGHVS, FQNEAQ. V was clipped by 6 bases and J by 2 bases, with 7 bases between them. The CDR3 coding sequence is TGTGCCAGCAGAACTAGCAACACCGGGGAGCTGTTTTTT. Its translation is CASRTSNTGELFF.

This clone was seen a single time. The CDR3, as DNA: TGTGCCAGCAGCAGCGGGGACAGGGGAACTGAGCAGTTCTTC. This encodes CASSSGDRGTEQFF. The chain links TRBV5-4 to TRBJ2-1; 10 bases match TRBD1. Germline V CDR1 and CDR2: SGHNT, YYREEE (reference sequence). This CDR3 contains 14 residues. The J segment lost 9 bases and the V segment lost 4 bases, leaving 7 bases of the junction unmatched. The full variable domain, rest sourced from reference TRBV5-4 and TRBJ2-1, is ETGVTQSPTHLIKTRGQQVTLRCSSQSGHNTVSWYQQALGQGPQFIFQYYREEENGRGNFPPRFSGLQFPNYSSELNVNALELDDSALYLCASSSGDRGTEQFFGPGTRLTVL.